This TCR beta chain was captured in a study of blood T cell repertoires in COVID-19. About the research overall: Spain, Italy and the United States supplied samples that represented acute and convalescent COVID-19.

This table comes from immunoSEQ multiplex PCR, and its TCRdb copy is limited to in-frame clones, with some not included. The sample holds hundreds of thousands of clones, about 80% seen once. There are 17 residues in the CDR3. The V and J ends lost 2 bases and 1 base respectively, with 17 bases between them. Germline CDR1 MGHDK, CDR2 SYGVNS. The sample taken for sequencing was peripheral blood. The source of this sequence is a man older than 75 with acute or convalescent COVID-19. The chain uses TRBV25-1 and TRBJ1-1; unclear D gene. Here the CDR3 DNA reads TGTGCCAGCAGTGAAGGCTTCTCCGGGAGCCGGAACACTGAAGCTTTCTTT. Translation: CASSEGFSGSRNTEAFF.